This T cell receptor beta chain derives from a study of T cell changes during pregnancy in multiple sclerosis. Assay used: immunoSEQ multiplex PCR; TCRdb lists only in-frame clones, some missing. The table lists approximately 44,000 clones, approximately 90% of them singletons. Concerning this clone: Distinct nucleotide sequences in the sample also encode this CDR3.

Germline trimming cut 5 bases from V and 2 bases from J; bases unmatched to any gene: 4. CDR1 is SGHNT, CDR2 YENEEA, per germline. This CDR3 is built from 15 residues. The source is a female donor with multiple sclerosis, enrolled in a pregnancy study. The specimen comprised CD4+ T cells from peripheral blood mononuclear cells, sampled in the third trimester of pregnancy. This rearrangement joins TRBV11-3 to TRBJ1-3, with 9 bases lining up with TRBD1. The CDR3 loop reads CASSPGQGPGNTIYF. CDR3 in DNA: TGTGCCAGCAGCCCCGGACAGGGGCCTGGAAACACCATATATTTT.